These T cell receptor beta chains were read from a single sample in a study of blood T cell repertoires in COVID-19. Sequenced by immunoSEQ multiplex PCR; TCRdb stores in-frame clones only, minus some. In the table there are 80,000 to 100,000 clones, around 82% of which are singletons. Sequencing was performed on peripheral blood. The receptors were sampled from a man aged 65-85 years with active or convalescent COVID-19. The conserved cysteine and the conserved F or W are not part of the CDR3 here. The order of the fields is V gene, D gene, CDR3 length, J gene, clone size, CDR3 protein. A D gene is named only where the DNA matches it firmly. A clone size is listed for some rows: how often the clone was seen (once, few, many), or a class if it is expanded.

>TRBV18|TRBD1|14|TRBJ1-2|once
ASSPQRGREDYGYT
>TRBV7-2|TRBD2|17|TRBJ2-3|NA
ASSLGLAGGHLSTDTQY
>TRBV7-2|TRBD2|10|TRBJ2-1|NA
ASSLKIAGQF
>TRBV11-2|TRBD1|11|TRBJ1-2|NA
ASSFDRDYGYT
>TRBV4-2|NA|13|TRBJ1-5|NA
ASSQDRQPNQPQH
>TRBV6-5|TRBD1|11|TRBJ2-3|NA
ASRTGGADTQY
>TRBV7-2|NA|12|TRBJ1-1|NA
ASSPGQMNTEAF
>TRBV5-8|TRBD1|15|TRBJ1-5|NA
ASSLVLRTGAGQPQH
>TRBV6-6|TRBD1|12|TRBJ2-2|NA
ASSWDSETGELF
>TRBV28|NA|13|TRBJ1-1|NA
ASSPFEGRRTEAF
>TRBV15|NA|15|TRBJ2-3|NA
ATSSATDRPKRDTQY
>TRBV20-1|NA|8|TRBJ2-4|NA
SVKDYIQY
>TRBV12-3/TRBV12-4|NA|11|TRBJ1-2|NA
ASSLGGNYGYT
>TRBV18|TRBD1|14|TRBJ1-1|NA
ASSPRPTGRNTEAF
>TRBV14|NA|13|TRBJ2-7|NA
ASSPPAGQAYEQY
>TRBV15|TRBD1|12|TRBJ1-2|NA
ATSRDRDSYGYT
>TRBV5-4|TRBD1|13|TRBJ2-7|NA
ASSLWDRSSYEQY
>TRBV13|TRBD2|13|TRBJ2-3|NA
ASSRLAGVTDTQY
>TRBV6-2/TRBV6-3|TRBD1|12|TRBJ2-7|NA
ASSGGTGTYEQY
>TRBV5-4|NA|12|TRBJ2-3|NA
ASSLETGKDTQY
>TRBV19|TRBD1|13|TRBJ1-2|few
ASTGLGTGAYGYT
>TRBV11-3|NA|12|TRBJ1-2|NA
ASSPGHGGYGYT
>TRBV7-2|TRBD1|13|TRBJ2-7|once
ASSESGGPFYEQY
>TRBV3-1/TRBV3-2|TRBD2|14|TRBJ2-3|NA
ASSPGAGGPIDTQY
>TRBV5-1|NA|11|TRBJ2-5|NA
ASSTAGAETQY
>TRBV11-1|NA|10|TRBJ2-2|NA
ASSARDRELF
>TRBV5-1|NA|14|TRBJ2-6|NA
ASSPDGNSGANVLT
>TRBV4-1|NA|11|TRBJ1-1|few
ASRQPMNTEAF
>TRBV7-9|TRBD2|12|TRBJ2-3|NA
ASRRAGSTDTQY
>TRBV6-6|TRBD1|11|TRBJ1-1|NA
ASRSGGGTEAF
>TRBV7-8|TRBD1|15|TRBJ1-3|NA
ASSLLGTGVSGNTIY
>TRBV7-3|NA|11|TRBJ2-7|NA
ASSLQAGPEQY
>TRBV5-1|TRBD1|13|TRBJ2-4|NA
ASSWGQGSKNIQY
>TRBV12-3/TRBV12-4|TRBD2|11|TRBJ2-5|medium-sized
ASSRGLVETQY
>TRBV11-1|NA|13|TRBJ2-7|NA
ASSPAGHLSYEQY